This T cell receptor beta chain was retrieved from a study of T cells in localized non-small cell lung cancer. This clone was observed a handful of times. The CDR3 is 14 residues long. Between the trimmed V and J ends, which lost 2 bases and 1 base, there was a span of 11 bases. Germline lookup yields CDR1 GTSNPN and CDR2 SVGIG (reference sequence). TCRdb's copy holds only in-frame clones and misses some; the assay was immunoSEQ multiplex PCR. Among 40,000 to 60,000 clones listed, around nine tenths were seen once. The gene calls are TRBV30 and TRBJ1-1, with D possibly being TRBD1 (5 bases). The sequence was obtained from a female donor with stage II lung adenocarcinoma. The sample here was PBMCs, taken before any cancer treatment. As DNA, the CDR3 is TGTGCCTGGAGTCTCCACAGGACGAACACTGAAGCTTTCTTT. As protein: CAWSLHRTNTEAFF.